Here is one T cell receptor beta chain with its context. This record belongs to a study of blood T cell repertoires in COVID-19. Study background: T cells, B-cell-depleted T cells, or PBMCs provided the cDNA or gDNA that served as material.

After removal of 1 base from V and 6 bases from J, the junction contained 5 bases not matched to a gene. There are 14 residues in the CDR3. CDR1 is SGHTA and CDR2 is FQGNSA in the germline V gene. As processed by the authors: For nucleated cells, counts were estimated from reference gene primer amplification. Profiled with immunoSEQ multiplex PCR; TCRdb holds only in-frame clones, not every one. V and J calls plus clone size are reproduced from that table; the DNA served to infer D and trimming. The repertoire holds 200,000 to 250,000 clones, with about four fifths as singletons. The receptor comes from an elderly woman with acute or convalescent COVID-19. The rearrangement links TRBV7-2 to TRBJ2-7, with 8 positions matching TRBD2. Sequencing was performed on peripheral blood. CDR3 residues: CASSLVAGGTEQYF. CDR3 DNA sequence: TGTGCCAGCAGCTTAGTTGCGGGGGGAACCGAGCAGTACTTC.